This T cell receptor beta chain appears in the sequencing data of a study of tumor-infiltrating lymphocytes in primary liver carcinoma. Study details: Stage T1-T3 N0M0 tumors spanned about 4.2 to 10 cm. Notes on the study in general: The difference in top-250-clone fraction between tumors and blood was significant, favoring tumors (p = 0.039). Detection in all five tumor regions applied to only about 7-24% of top clones.

Priming with a constant-region primer yielded TCR beta cDNA from 450 to 600 ng total RNA. Three-round nested multiplex PCR performed with slightly modified ARM-PCR produced the TCR beta libraries. For 10 cycles apiece, the opening two PCR rounds ran with TRBV1-TRBV30 forward primers and a C-beta reverse primer. MiXCR was run by TCRdb on the multiplex PCR reads, yielding one entry per CDR3 protein. This sample has 55,000 or so distinct CDR3 sequences, with approximately 70% found just once. Bulk tissue was left unsorted, and RNA and DNA were co-extracted from roughly 20-30 mg of it. There were only treatment-naive patients, all with chronic HBV infection. Note on this clonotype: Antigen specificity is unknown. Compared with germline, one end of the junction differs, possibly owing to a read error.

CDR1 is MNHNY, CDR2 SVGAGI, per germline (reference sequence). This CDR3 spans 15 amino acids. Sequencing used liver tumor tissue from sampling region 2. Subset given: tumor region T2, inferior pole. The clonotype was recovered from a man aged 35 to 55 with primary liver carcinoma and hepatitis B virus infection. This sequence joins TRBV6-6 and TRBJ2-1; D is possibly TRBD1 (5 bases). The CDR3 loop reads CTSSHGAYTLDEQFF. The CDR3 nucleotides read TGTACCAGCAGTCATGGGGCCTATACCTTAGATGAGCAGTTCTTC.